The sample holds many counts of the clone carrying this T cell receptor (beta chain). Its antigen is as yet unknown. The data originate from a study of T cell repertoires in cytomegalovirus infection. About the study: Public TCR beta signatures marked donors with CMV infection and the matching HLA.

TCRdb redid the calling of the reads with MiXCR, one entry per CDR3 protein. The sample shows approximately 71,000 distinct CDR3 sequences, under 5% of them seen only once. Germline CDR1 is SGHTA and CDR2 is FQGNSA. This CDR3 spans 18 amino acids. V lost 1 base to trimming and J lost 2 bases, with 20 bases between them. Study-wide findings and caveats: Ex vivo responses were dominated by HLA-C-restricted CMV-specific TCR beta clonotypes.

The chain has TRBV7-2 and TRBJ1-1; D is undetermined. The sequencing sample was made of PBMCs. The receptor's source is a human donor in good health (CMV status not recorded). Some clones in this sample may be carry-over from other donors' samples. CDR3 region: CASSLGFQVFPQNTEAFF. CDR3 DNA sequence: TGTGCCAGCAGCTTAGGTTTCCAGGTCTTCCCTCAAAACACTGAAGCTTTCTTT.